The sequence of this TCR beta chain was determined in a study of early stage breast cancer tumors. Germline V lookup: CDR1 SNHLY, CDR2 FYNNEI. The CDR3 spans 14 residues. With 7 bases removed from V and 5 bases from J, the gap between germline ends came to 15 bases. TCRdb's table, derived via immunoSEQ multiplex PCR, lists solely in-frame clones and lacks some. The sample records tens of thousands of clones, more than 65% being singletons. The gene calls are TRBV2 and TRBJ1-5; tentatively, D is TRBD1 (5 bases). The sequenced sample consisted of blood. The source of this sequence is a person between 55 and 69 years old with breast cancer. CDR3 amino acids: CASTEAGGDQPQHF. As DNA, the CDR3 is TGTGCCAGCACCGAGGCCGGGGGAGATCAGCCCCAGCATTTT.